The rows below give T cell receptor beta chains drawn from one sample of a study of response to subunit inactivated influenza vaccine. TCRdb re-called the RT-PCR reads with MiXCR, one entry per CDR3 protein. The table lists about half a million distinct CDR3 sequences, roughly 25% of them singletons, with under 2.5% in the top ten. The sequences come from CD4+ T cells sorted from PBMCs, collected roughly 5 days after vaccination. Receptors were obtained from a man in his fifties who received an inactivated influenza vaccine. Both conserved end residues are trimmed from each CDR3. Clone size is given for some rows only: seen once, a few or many times, or a class if the clone is expanded.

10,TRBV4-1,-,ASSQGIYPLH
11,TRBV18,-,ASSPRSGTEDI
13,TRBV24-1,few,ATSDLRGASNEQF
13,TRBV9,-,ASSSQHGIVNTQY
11,TRBV2,-,ASSEGGRRGYT
11,TRBV11-2,-,ASSLGQGARYT
13,TRBV29-1,few,SVEEKDRINEKLF
12,TRBV7-8,-,ASSAQGLPEKLF
9,TRBV7-2,few,ASSFLYEQY
12,TRBV29-1,-,SAMLAGAGNEQF
10,TRBV29-1,-,SVLTPQETQY
11,TRBV7-3,-,ASSPRPSNEQF
14,TRBV18,few,ASSPYPDSLSTEAF
16,TRBV4-3,few,ASSQVYGSGSGANVLT
12,TRBV12-5,-,ASVPLGKTYEQY
14,TRBV28,-,ASSPTTASRSYEQY
9,TRBV29-1,many,SVVRWDEQF
15,TRBV5-1,many,ASSLGTSYSSGNTIY
11,TRBV20-1,many,SAPSPGGWGAF
12,TRBV7-9,few,ASSLGQRETEAF
14,TRBV5-1,many,ASSLKLTGPTDTQY
13,TRBV4-2,-,ASSQDWVSYNEQF
14,TRBV5-1,-,ASSPGDPRSLSEQY
11,TRBV20-1,-,SARDHHAGELF
12,TRBV20-1,-,SARTGNSNQPQH
13,TRBV12-3/TRBV12-4,-,ASSPSGGEWETQY
12,TRBV12-3/TRBV12-4,few,ASTPRGPGETQY
13,TRBV12-3/TRBV12-4,few,ASSKDRVGANVLT
13,TRBV20-1,few,SARAFLGFNQPQH
15,TRBV5-1,-,ASTSTVNGGAGDTQY
12,TRBV7-2,-,ASSRGTGATEAF
12,TRBV7-8,-,ASSPRTAQEKLF
12,TRBV5-1,many,ASSPGGPTDTQY
13,TRBV5-1,few,ASSSAGTSEYEQY
13,TRBV11-1,many,ASSRTSGLSYEQY
11,TRBV7-2,-,ASSYRQGPGYT
11,TRBV28,-,ASSSPPVYEQY
12,TRBV2,-,ASDVFGVLGEQF
14,TRBV10-3,-,AISFLAGRGTDTQY
14,TRBV12-3/TRBV12-4,few,ASTLRGVLTRNEQF
12,TRBV20-1,-,SASMGARAGELF
14,TRBV7-2,-,ASSLLAGAFNHEQY
14,TRBV28,-,ASRPLTRRGTGELF
14,TRBV7-2,few,ASSPLGLAGVNEQF
12,TRBV3-1,-,ASSQGTIHNEQF
13,TRBV18,-,ASSQTARTAYEQY
13,TRBV5-1,few,ASSWGQGGSGELF
11,TRBV12-3/TRBV12-4,few,ASSGHNYNEQF